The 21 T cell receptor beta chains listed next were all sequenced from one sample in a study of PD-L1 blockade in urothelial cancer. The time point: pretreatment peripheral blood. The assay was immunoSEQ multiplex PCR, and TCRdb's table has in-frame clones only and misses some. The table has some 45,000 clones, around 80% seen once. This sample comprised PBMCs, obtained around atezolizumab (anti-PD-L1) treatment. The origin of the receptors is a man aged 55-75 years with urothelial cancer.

The CDR3 reads CASKQFNIQYF. The CDR3 bases are TGTGCCAGCAAACAGTTCAACATTCAGTACTTC. V gene TRBV6-1 combines with J gene TRBJ2-4; unclear D gene. Germline V gene data show CDR1 as MNHNS and CDR2 as SASEGT. Trimming removed 7 bases at V and 7 bases at J, with 8 bases between. The CDR3 runs to 11 residues.

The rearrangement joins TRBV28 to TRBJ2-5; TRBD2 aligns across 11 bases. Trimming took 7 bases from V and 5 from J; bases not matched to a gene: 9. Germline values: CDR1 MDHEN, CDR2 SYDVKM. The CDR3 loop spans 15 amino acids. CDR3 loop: CASTHSGRAGETQYF. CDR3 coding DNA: TGTGCCAGCACTCATAGCGGGAGGGCAGGGGAGACCCAGTACTTC.

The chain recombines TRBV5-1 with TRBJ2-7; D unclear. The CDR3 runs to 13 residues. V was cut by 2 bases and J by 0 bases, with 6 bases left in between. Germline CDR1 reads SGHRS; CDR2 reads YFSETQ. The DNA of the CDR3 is TGCGCCAGCAGCTTTGCCAGCTCCTACGAGCAGTACTTC. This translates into CASSFASSYEQYF.

The CDR3 loop reads CASSLAGTGETQYF. The DNA of the CDR3 is TGTGCCAGCAGTCTAGCGGGGACGGGAGAGACCCAGTACTTC. The rearrangement joins TRBV2 to TRBJ2-5; 9 bases line up with TRBD2. The trim removed 5 bases at V and 4 bases at J, leaving 5 bases unmatched. This CDR3 spans 14 amino acids. The germline gives CDR1 SNHLY, CDR2 FYNNEI.

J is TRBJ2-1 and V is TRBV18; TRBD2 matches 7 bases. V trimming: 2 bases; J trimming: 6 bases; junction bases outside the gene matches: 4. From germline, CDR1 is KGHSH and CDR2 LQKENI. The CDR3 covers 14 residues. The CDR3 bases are TGTGCCAGCTCACCAGGGCGGGAGAGCAATGAGCAGTTCTTC. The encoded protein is CASSPGRESNEQFF.

DNA of the CDR3: TGTGCCAGCAGGCGGACAGGGCCCTCCTACAATGAGCAGTTCTTC. This codes for CASRRTGPSYNEQFF. The chain couples TRBV6-1 to TRBJ2-1, with 8 bases matching TRBD1. The length of the CDR3 is 15 residues. With V trimmed by 6 bases and J by 0 bases, 4 bases remained unmatched. The germline V gene encodes CDR1 MNHNS and CDR2 SASEGT.

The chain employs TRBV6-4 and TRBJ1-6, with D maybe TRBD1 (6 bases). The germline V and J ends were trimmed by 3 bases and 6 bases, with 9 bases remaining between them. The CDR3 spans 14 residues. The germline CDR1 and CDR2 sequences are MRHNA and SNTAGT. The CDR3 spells CASSEAGANSPLHF. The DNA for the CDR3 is TGTGCCAGCAGTGAAGCAGGGGCTAATTCACCCCTCCACTTT.

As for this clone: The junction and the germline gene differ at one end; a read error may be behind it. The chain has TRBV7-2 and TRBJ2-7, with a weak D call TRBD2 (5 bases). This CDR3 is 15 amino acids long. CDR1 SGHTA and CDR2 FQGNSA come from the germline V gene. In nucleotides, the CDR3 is TGTGCCAGCAGCCTAGCTTCCGGGTTATCCTACGAGCAGTACTTC. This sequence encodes CASSLASGLSYEQYF.

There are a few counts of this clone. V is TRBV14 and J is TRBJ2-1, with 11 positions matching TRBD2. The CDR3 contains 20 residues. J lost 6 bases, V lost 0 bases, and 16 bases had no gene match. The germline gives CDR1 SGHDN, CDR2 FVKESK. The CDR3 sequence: CASSQDRWSSGGAGGNEQFF. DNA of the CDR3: TGTGCCAGCAGCCAAGATCGGTGGAGTAGCGGGGGGGCCGGCGGCAATGAGCAGTTCTTC.

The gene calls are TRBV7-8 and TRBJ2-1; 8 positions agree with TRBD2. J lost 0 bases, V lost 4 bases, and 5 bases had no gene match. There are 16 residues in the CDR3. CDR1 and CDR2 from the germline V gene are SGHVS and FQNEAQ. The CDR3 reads CASSSLAGSSYNEQFF. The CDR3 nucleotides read TGTGCCAGCAGCTCTTTAGCGGGGAGCTCCTACAATGAGCAGTTCTTC. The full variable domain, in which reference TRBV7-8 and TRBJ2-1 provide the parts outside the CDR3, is GAGVSQSPRYKVAKRGQDVALRCDPISGHVSLFWYQQALGQGPEFLTYFQNEAQLDKSGLPSDRFFAERPEGSVSTLKIQRTQQEDSAVYLCASSSLAGSSYNEQFFGPGTRLTVL.

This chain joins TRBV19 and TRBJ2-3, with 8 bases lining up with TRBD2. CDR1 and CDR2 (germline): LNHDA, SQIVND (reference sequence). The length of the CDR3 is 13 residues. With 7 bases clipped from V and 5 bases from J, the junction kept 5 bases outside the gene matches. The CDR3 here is CASKERGRDTQYF. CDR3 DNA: TGTGCCAGTAAGGAGCGGGGGAGAGATACGCAGTATTTT.

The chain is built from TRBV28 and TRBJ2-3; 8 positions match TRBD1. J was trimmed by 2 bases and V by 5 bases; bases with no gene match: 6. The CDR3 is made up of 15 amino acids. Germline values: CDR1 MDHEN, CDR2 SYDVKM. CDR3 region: CASSLTGEYTDTQYF. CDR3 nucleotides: TGTGCCAGCAGTCTGACAGGGGAATACACAGATACGCAGTATTTT. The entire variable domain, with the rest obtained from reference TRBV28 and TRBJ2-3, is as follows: DVKVTQSSRYLVKRTGEKVFLECVQDMDHENMFWYRQDPGLGLRLIYFSYDVKMKEKGDIPEGYSVSREKKERFSLILESASTNQTSMYLCASSLTGEYTDTQYFGPGTRLTVL.

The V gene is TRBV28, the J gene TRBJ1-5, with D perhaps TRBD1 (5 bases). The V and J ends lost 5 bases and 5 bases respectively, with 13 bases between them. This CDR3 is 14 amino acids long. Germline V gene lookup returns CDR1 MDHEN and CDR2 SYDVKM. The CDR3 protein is CASSVGTWHQPQHF. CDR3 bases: TGTGCCAGCAGTGTCGGGACTTGGCATCAGCCCCAGCATTTT.

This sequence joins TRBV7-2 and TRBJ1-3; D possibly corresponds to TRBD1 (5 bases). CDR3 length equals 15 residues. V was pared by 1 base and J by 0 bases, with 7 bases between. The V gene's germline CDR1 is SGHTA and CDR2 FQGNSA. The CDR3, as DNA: TGTGCCAGCAGCTTAGAGGGGATCTCTGGAAACACCATATATTTT. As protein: CASSLEGISGNTIYF.

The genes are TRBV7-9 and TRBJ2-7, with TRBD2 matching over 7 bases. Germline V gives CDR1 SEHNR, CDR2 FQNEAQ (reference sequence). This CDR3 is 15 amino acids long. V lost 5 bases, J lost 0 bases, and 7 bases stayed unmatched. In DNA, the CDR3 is TGTGCCAGCAGCAGTCCGGGACTAAGCTCCTACGAGCAGTACTTC. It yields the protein CASSSPGLSSYEQYF.

The CDR3 region is CASSQDPGSTYNSPLHF. The CDR3 DNA reads TGTGCCAGCAGCCAAGATCCCGGGTCAACCTATAATTCACCCCTCCACTTT. This chain links TRBV14 with TRBJ1-6; D remains unclear. Trimming cost V 0 bases and J 2 bases, with 11 bases left between them. In germline, CDR1 is SGHDN, CDR2 FVKESK. CDR3 length: 17 residues.

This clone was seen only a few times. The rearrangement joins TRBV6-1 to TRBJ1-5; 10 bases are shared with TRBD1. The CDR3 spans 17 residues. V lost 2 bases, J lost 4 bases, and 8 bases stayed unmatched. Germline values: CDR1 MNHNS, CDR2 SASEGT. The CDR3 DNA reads TGTGCCAGCAGTGAACTACCGGGACAGGGGATTAATCAGCCCCAGCATTTT. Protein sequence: CASSELPGQGINQPQHF.

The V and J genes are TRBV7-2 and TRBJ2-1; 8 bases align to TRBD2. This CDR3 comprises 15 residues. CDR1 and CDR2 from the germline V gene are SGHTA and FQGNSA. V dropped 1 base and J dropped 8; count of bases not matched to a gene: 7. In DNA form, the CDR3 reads TGTGCCAGCAGCTTAGTCGGACTAGCTAACGATGAGCAGTTCTTC. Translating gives CASSLVGLANDEQFF.

CDR3 residues: CASSPAPVGRVAGELFF. CDR3 nucleotide sequence: TGTGCCAGCAGCCCCGCCCCAGTGGGCAGGGTGGCCGGGGAGCTGTTTTTT. This chain joins TRBV28 and TRBJ2-2; a possible D gene is TRBD1 (5 bases). V was clipped by 6 bases and J by 6 bases, with 23 bases between them. Per the germline V gene, CDR1 is MDHEN and CDR2 is SYDVKM. This CDR3 contains 17 residues. Full variable domain (remainder filled in from reference TRBV28 and TRBJ2-2): DVKVTQSSRYLVKRTGEKVFLECVQDMDHENMFWYRQDPGLGLRLIYFSYDVKMKEKGDIPEGYSVSREKKERFSLILESASTNQTSMYLCASSPAPVGRVAGELFFGEGSRLTVL.

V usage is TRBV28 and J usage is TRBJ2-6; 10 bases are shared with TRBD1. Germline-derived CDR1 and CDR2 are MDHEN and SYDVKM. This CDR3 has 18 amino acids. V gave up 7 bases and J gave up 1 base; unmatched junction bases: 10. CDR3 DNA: TGTGCCAGCACCCTCTCCCAGGGACAGGGGTCTGGGGCCAACGTCCTGACTTTC. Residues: CASTLSQGQGSGANVLTF.

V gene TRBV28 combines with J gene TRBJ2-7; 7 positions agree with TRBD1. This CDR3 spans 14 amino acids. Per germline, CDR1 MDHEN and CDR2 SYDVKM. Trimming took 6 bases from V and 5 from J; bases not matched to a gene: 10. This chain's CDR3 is CASSSNKGANEQYF. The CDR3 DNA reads TGTGCCAGCAGCTCCAATAAGGGGGCTAACGAGCAGTACTTC.